Presented here are 16 T cell receptor beta chains from one specimen sequenced in a study of response to subunit inactivated influenza vaccine. TCRdb called the RT-PCR reads again in MiXCR, with one record for every CDR3 protein. This repertoire shows about 570,000 distinct CDR3 sequences, approximately 11% found once; its top ten account for approximately 10%. This sample also appeared in a second study, on T cells expressing NK-cell markers. That report adds: A 5'RACE template switching approach incorporating UMIs was used to make TCR beta cDNA.

Specimen: PBMCs from blood, collected on the day of vaccination. The source is a man aged 50 to 60 who received an inactivated influenza vaccine.

This clonotype has just one count. The chain couples TRBV18 to TRBJ2-7; 10 nucleotides match TRBD1. J was trimmed by 7 bases and V by 4 bases; bases with no gene match: 7. Germline-derived CDR1 and CDR2 are KGHSH and LQKENI. This CDR3 contains 14 residues. Here the CDR3 reads CASSRDRGREEQYF. The CDR3, as DNA: TGTGCCAGCTCACGAGACAGGGGGCGCGAAGAGCAGTACTTC.

Only a few counts were recorded for this clonotype. This rearrangement joins TRBV5-1 to TRBJ2-7; D may be TRBD2 (5 bases). CDR3 size: 15 residues. V lost 0 bases, J lost 0 bases, and 10 bases lay in between. CDR1 and CDR2 (germline): SGHRS, YFSETQ. CDR3 amino acids: CASSLDPGSSYEQYF. CDR3 coding DNA: TGCGCCAGCAGCTTGGATCCGGGGAGCTCCTACGAGCAGTACTTC.

This clonotype was observed a handful of times. V gene TRBV12-3 or TRBV12-4 combines with J gene TRBJ2-2; D is perhaps TRBD1 (6 bases). The V end lost 5 bases, the J end lost 4 bases, and 14 bases lay between the germline ends. The CDR3 runs 15 residues. This chain's CDR3 is CASSRTAESTGELFF. The CDR3 DNA reads TGTGCCAGCAGTCGGACAGCCGAAAGCACCGGGGAGCTGTTTTTT.

There are a few counts of this clonotype. The rearrangement uses TRBV27 and TRBJ2-1, with TRBD1 matching 11 bases. The CDR3 has 17 residues. Per germline, CDR1 MNHEY and CDR2 SMNVEV (reference sequence). The V segment lost 5 bases and the J segment 4 bases; nucleotides outside the gene matches: 10. The CDR3 coding sequence is TGTGCCAGCAGTCCGGGACAGGGGGTTACCCTATACAATGAGCAGTTCTTC. Amino acid sequence: CASSPGQGVTLYNEQFF.

CDR3 in DNA: TGTGCCACCAGTGACCTGACTAGCTACAATGAGCAGTTCTTC. It encodes CATSDLTSYNEQFF. This chain links TRBV24-1 with TRBJ2-1, with TRBD2 as a possible D gene (6 bases). Between the trimmed V and J ends, which lost 4 bases and 3 bases, there was a span of 9 bases. Germline V CDR1 and CDR2: KGHDR, SFDVKD. CDR3 length equals 14 residues.

This clonotype was observed a handful of times. CDR3 sequence: CASNLGHSLSGETQYF. In DNA form, the CDR3 reads TGTGCCAGCAACCTAGGACACTCTCTAAGTGGAGAGACCCAGTACTTC. This chain links TRBV28 with TRBJ2-5; possible D gene TRBD1, 5 bases. Trimming cost V 7 bases and J 4 bases, with 22 bases left between them. CDR1 and CDR2 from the germline V gene are MDHEN and SYDVKM. This CDR3 is 16 amino acids long.

J is TRBJ2-1 and V is TRBV5-8, with D perhaps TRBD1 (6 bases). CDR1 and CDR2 from the germline V gene are SGHTS and YDEGEE. V was cut by 3 bases and J by 0 bases, with 13 bases left in between. CDR3 length equals 16 residues. This CDR3 is CASSWGRSLSYNEQFF. CDR3 sequence (DNA): TGTGCCAGCAGCTGGGGGCGGTCCCTCTCCTACAATGAGCAGTTCTTC.

This chain uses TRBV7-9 with TRBJ2-1, with 9 bases that match TRBD2. J gave up 2 bases and V 4 bases, and 9 bases lay outside the gene matches. This CDR3 has 17 amino acids. Germline CDR1 and CDR2: SEHNR and FQNEAQ (reference sequence). CDR3 nucleotide sequence: TGTGCCAGCAGCTCCCTGGCGGGAGGGCCCCCCTACAATGAGCAGTTCTTC. It translates to CASSSLAGGPPYNEQFF.

This clonotype was counted a few times. The rearrangement uses TRBV28 and TRBJ1-4, with D unclear. The V gene lost 5 bases and the J gene lost 8 bases, with 15 bases spanning the gap. CDR1 and CDR2 (germline): MDHEN, SYDVKM. The CDR3 sequence is 14 residues long. The CDR3 sequence: CASSRALSDEKLFF. The CDR3 DNA reads as TGTGCCAGCAGTCGGGCCCTCTCCGACGAAAAACTGTTTTTT.

This clonotype was seen a few times. V gene TRBV28 combines with J gene TRBJ2-7; no definite D call. This CDR3 is built from 16 residues. Germline V gives CDR1 MDHEN, CDR2 SYDVKM. Trimming stripped 5 bases from V and 0 bases from J, with 17 bases between. The CDR3, as DNA: TGTGCCAGCAGTCCTAAAAATTTCGGGTCCTCCTACGAGCAGTACTTC. This gives the protein CASSPKNFGSSYEQYF.

This clonotype was seen only a few times. This chain connects TRBV5-6 to TRBJ2-2, with D perhaps TRBD2 (5 bases). Per the germline V gene, CDR1 is SGHDT and CDR2 is YYEEEE. Trimming removed 5 bases from V and 1 base from J, with 18 bases in between. This CDR3 contains 17 residues. CDR3 region: CASSSKLGVVNTGELFF. CDR3 bases: TGTGCCAGCAGTTCCAAATTGGGAGTCGTGAACACCGGGGAGCTGTTTTTT.

The CDR3 spells CASSLATSYNEQFF. For the CDR3, the DNA is TGTGCTAGCTCACTAGCGACCTCCTACAATGAGCAGTTCTTC. The J gene is TRBJ2-1, the V gene TRBV12-5; 7 bases match TRBD2. The CDR3 is 14 residues long. Germline assignment: CDR1 LGHNT and CDR2 FRNRAP. Germline trimming cut 9 bases from V and 0 bases from J; bases unmatched to any gene: 5.

This clonotype has a count of ten or more. The chain joins TRBV20-1 to TRBJ2-3; D is ambiguous. Trimming took off 2 bases at V and 2 bases at J, with 2 bases between the two ends. CDR1 and CDR2 (germline): DFQATT, SNEGSKA (reference sequence). The CDR3 is 11 amino acids. The DNA of the CDR3 is TGCAGTGCTAGACACACAGATACGCAGTATTTT. Its translation is CSARHTDTQYF.

The chain has TRBV6-2 or TRBV6-3 and TRBJ2-7; the match to TRBD2 covers 10 bases. Germline values: CDR1 MNHEY, CDR2 SVGEGT. V trimming: 2 bases; J trimming: 2 bases; junction bases outside the gene matches: 0. The length of the CDR3 is 14 residues. The CDR3 nucleotides read TGTGCCAGCAGTTACGGACTAGCGGCCTACGAGCAGTACTTC. Translation gives CASSYGLAAYEQYF.

The chain recombines TRBV5-1 with TRBJ2-5; 8 bases agree with TRBD2. The CDR3 spans 14 residues. CDR1 and CDR2 (germline): SGHRS, YFSETQ. Trimming removed 3 bases from V and 5 bases from J; junction bases left unmatched: 6. CDR3 region: CASSSGTRGETQYF. The CDR3 region has the DNA TGCGCCAGCAGCTCCGGGACTAGAGGGGAGACCCAGTACTTC.

This clonotype was recorded a few times. The rearrangement joins TRBV3-1 to TRBJ2-2, with D uncertain. V lost 2 bases and J 8 bases, leaving 6 bases between the germline ends. There are 12 residues in the CDR3. Germline loops: CDR1 LGHDT, CDR2 YNNKEL (reference sequence). CDR3 protein: CASSQTEGELFF. The CDR3 nucleotides read TGTGCCAGCAGCCAAACGGAAGGGGAGCTGTTTTTT.